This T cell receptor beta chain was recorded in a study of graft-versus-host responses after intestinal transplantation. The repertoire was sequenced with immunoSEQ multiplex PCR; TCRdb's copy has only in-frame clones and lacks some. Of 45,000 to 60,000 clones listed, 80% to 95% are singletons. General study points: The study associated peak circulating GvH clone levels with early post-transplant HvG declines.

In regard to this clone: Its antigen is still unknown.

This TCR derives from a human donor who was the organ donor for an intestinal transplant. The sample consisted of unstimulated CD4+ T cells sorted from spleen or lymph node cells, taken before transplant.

CDR3 DNA sequence: TGTGCCAGCAGCTTATCGGTCCTCGGGGGCACAGATACGCAGTATTTT. Amino acid sequence: CASSLSVLGGTDTQYF. The V gene is TRBV7-9, the J gene TRBJ2-3; tentatively, D is TRBD2 (5 bases). Looked up from germline, CDR1 is SEHNR and CDR2 is FQNEAQ (reference sequence). V lost 2 bases, J lost 1 base, and 13 bases lay in between. The CDR3 length is 16 residues. Full variable domain (rest looked up from reference TRBV7-9 and TRBJ2-3): DTGVSQNPRHKITKRGQNVTFRCDPISEHNRLYWYRQTLGQGPEFLTYFQNEAQLEKSRLLSDRFSAERPKGSFSTLEIQRTEQGDSAMYLCASSLSVLGGTDTQYFGPGTRLTVL.